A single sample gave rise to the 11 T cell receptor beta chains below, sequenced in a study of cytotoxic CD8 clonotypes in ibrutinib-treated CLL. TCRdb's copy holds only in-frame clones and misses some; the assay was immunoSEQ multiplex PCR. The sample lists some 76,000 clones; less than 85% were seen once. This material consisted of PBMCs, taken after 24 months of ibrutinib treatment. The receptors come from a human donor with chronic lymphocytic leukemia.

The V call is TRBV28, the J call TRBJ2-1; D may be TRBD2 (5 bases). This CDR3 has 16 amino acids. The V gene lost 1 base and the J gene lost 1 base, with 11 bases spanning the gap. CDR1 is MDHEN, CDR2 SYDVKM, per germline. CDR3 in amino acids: CASSLLSGPSYNEQFF. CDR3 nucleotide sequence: TGTGCCAGCAGTTTATTGAGCGGACCTTCCTACAATGAGCAGTTCTTC.

CDR3 bases: TGTGCCAGTAGGGCTAGCGGAAGGGCAGATACGCAGTATTTT. Encoded protein: CASRASGRADTQYF. The chain has TRBV19 and TRBJ2-3, with 7 bases identical to TRBD2. The V and J ends lost 6 bases and 4 bases, in that order; junction bases with no gene match: 7. Per germline, CDR1 LNHDA and CDR2 SQIVND (reference sequence). The CDR3 totals 14 residues.

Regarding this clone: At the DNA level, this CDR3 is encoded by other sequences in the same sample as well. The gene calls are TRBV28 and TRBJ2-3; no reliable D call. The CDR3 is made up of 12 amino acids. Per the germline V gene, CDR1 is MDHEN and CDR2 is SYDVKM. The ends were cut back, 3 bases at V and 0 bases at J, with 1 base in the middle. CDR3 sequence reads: CASSFSTDTQYF. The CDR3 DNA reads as TGTGCCAGCAGTTTTAGCACAGATACGCAGTATTTT. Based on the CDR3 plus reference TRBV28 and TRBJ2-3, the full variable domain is DVKVTQSSRYLVKRTGEKVFLECVQDMDHENMFWYRQDPGLGLRLIYFSYDVKMKEKGDIPEGYSVSREKKERFSLILESASTNQTSMYLCASSFSTDTQYFGPGTRLTVL.

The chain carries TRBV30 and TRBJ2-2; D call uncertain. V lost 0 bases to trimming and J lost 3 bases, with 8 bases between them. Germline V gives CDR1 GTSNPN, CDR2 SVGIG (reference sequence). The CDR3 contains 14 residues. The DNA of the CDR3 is TGTGCCTGGAGTGTTTACACAGACACCGGGGAGCTGTTTTTT. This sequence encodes CAWSVYTDTGELFF.

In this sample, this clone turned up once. The CDR3, as DNA: TGTGCCTGGAGTTGGGGCAGGGCGAACACTGAAGCTTTCTTT. As protein: CAWSWGRANTEAFF. V usage is TRBV30 and J usage is TRBJ1-1; a weak D match, TRBD1 (5 bases). V gave up 2 bases and J gave up 1 base, with 11 bases separating them. The length of the CDR3 is 14 residues. Germline V gives CDR1 GTSNPN, CDR2 SVGIG (reference sequence).

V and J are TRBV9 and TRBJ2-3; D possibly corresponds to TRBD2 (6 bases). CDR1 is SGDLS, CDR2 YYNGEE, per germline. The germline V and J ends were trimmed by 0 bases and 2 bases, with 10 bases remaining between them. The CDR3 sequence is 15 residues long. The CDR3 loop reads CASSVGRGSTDTQYF. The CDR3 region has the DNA TGTGCCAGCAGCGTAGGGCGGGGATCCACAGATACGCAGTATTTT.

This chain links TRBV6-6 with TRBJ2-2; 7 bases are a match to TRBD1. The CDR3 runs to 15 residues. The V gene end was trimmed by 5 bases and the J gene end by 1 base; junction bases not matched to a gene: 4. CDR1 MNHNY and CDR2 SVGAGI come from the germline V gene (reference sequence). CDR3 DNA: TGTGCCAGCAGTGATACAGGGGAGAACACCGGGGAGCTGTTTTTT. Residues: CASSDTGENTGELFF.

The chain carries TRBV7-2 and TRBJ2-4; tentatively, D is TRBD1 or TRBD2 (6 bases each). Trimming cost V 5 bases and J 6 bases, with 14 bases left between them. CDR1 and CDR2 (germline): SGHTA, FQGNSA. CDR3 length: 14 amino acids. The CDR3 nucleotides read TGTGCCAGCAGCCCCCGGAGGGGGTTAAACATTCAGTACTTC. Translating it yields CASSPRRGLNIQYF.

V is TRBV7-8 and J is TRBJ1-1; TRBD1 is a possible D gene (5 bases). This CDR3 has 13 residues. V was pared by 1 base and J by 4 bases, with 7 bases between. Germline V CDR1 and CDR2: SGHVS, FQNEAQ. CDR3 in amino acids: CASSLVGVTEAFF. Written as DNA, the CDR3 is TGTGCCAGCAGCTTAGTGGGGGTCACTGAAGCTTTCTTT.

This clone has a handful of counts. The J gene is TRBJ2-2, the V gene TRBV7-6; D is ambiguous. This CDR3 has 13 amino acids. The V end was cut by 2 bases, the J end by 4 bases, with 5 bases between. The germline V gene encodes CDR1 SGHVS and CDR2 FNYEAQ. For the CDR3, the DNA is TGTGCCAGCAGCTTAAGGGTCACCGGGGAGCTGTTTTTT. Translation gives CASSLRVTGELFF.

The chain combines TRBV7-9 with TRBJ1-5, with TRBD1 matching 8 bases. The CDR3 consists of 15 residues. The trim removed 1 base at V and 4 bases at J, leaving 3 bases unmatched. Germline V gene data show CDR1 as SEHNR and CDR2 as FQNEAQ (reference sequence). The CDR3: CASSLGTGSNQPQHF. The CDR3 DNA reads TGTGCCAGCAGCTTAGGGACAGGGTCAAATCAGCCCCAGCATTTT.